This entry features one T cell receptor beta chain sequence. This sample stems from a study of blood T cell repertoires in COVID-19. Study-level information: Samples came from the United States, Italy and Spain, spanning acute and convalescent COVID-19. PBMCs, B-cell-depleted T cells, or T cells were the source of the cDNA or gDNA that made up the material.

Assay: immunoSEQ multiplex PCR; the TCRdb copy retains only in-frame clones and omits some. The sample carries about 80,000 clones, around 86% recorded once. This CDR3 comprises 14 residues. Germline CDR1 KGHSH, CDR2 LQKENI. Trimming removed 8 bases from V and 5 bases from J, with 18 bases in between. Sequencing used peripheral blood. The rearrangement links TRBV18 to TRBJ1-1; tentatively, D is TRBD1 (5 bases). This receptor was obtained from a human donor in a cohort sampled during active COVID-19. The CDR3 sequence is CASAPVGGGTEAFF. CDR3 coding DNA: TGTGCCAGCGCCCCCGTGGGGGGTGGAACTGAAGCTTTCTTT.